Below, 3 T cell receptor beta chains from the same sample are listed, as sequenced in a study of graft-versus-host responses after intestinal transplantation. Which antigens these TCRs recognize remains unknown. This table comes from immunoSEQ multiplex PCR, and its TCRdb copy is limited to in-frame clones, with some not included. The sample records 75,000 to 100,000 clones, roughly 87% being singletons. The sequences come from unstimulated CD8+ T cells sorted from spleen or lymph node cells, collected before intestinal transplant. All receptors derive from a human donor who received an intestinal transplant.

This clone turned up a few times. The chain is built from TRBV9 and TRBJ2-3; D ambiguous. Trimming took 0 bases from V and 0 from J, leaving 14 bases between them. The CDR3 has 17 residues. Germline V CDR1 and CDR2: SGDLS, YYNGEE. CDR3 nucleotides: TGTGCCAGCAGCGTAGAGCAAGGCCTCATGAGCACAGATACGCAGTATTTT. Translation: CASSVEQGLMSTDTQYF.

This chain links TRBV6-5 with TRBJ1-1; D might be TRBD1 (6 bases). The V end lost 4 bases, the J end lost 4 bases, and 16 bases lay between the germline ends. The germline V gene has CDR1 MNHEY and CDR2 SVGAGI. The CDR3 consists of 15 residues. CDR3 residues: CASSWNPGTLTEAFF. In nucleotides, the CDR3 is TGTGCCAGCAGTTGGAATCCCGGGACACTCACTGAAGCTTTCTTT.

The chain recombines TRBV5-1 with TRBJ2-1; 11 bases agree with TRBD2. The germline V gene has CDR1 SGHRS and CDR2 YFSETQ. The CDR3 runs 16 residues. The junction had 11 bases not matched to a gene; V was cut back by 8 bases and J by 4 bases. In nucleotides, the CDR3 is TGCGCCAGTAAAGACCCATTAGCGGGAGGGTACAATGAGCAGTTCTTC. This sequence encodes CASKDPLAGGYNEQFF.